The next 30 T cell receptor beta chains were all read from a single sample in a study of cytomegalovirus exposure and HLA in healthy donors. 60 Vbeta and 13 Jbeta primers were used in PCR. The data were produced by immunoSEQ multiplex PCR, yet TCRdb's version contains in-frame clones alone and is incomplete. The repertoire consists of 180,000 or so clones, with 9.5% occurring once and the leading ten covering 1% to 1.5%. Sequencing was done on a sample of PBMCs. All receptors come from a woman aged 30 to 39 in good health and CMV-seropositive.

This clone turned up a few times. V and J are TRBV12-5 and TRBJ2-1; D possibly corresponds to TRBD2 (5 bases). The V end was cut by 4 bases, the J end by 5 bases, with 6 bases between. Germline V gene data show CDR1 as LGHNT and CDR2 as FRNRAP. The CDR3 is 12 residues long. The CDR3 coding sequence is TGTGCTAGTGGTTCACTAGACAATGAGCAGTTCTTC. It is translated as CASGSLDNEQFF.

A note on this clone: The junction and the germline gene differ at one end; a read error may be behind it. This chain connects TRBV19 to TRBJ1-5; tentatively, D is TRBD1 (6 bases). Germline V CDR1 and CDR2: LNHDA, SQIVND (reference sequence). The CDR3 has 12 amino acids. The CDR3: CVSSGQYQPQHF. The CDR3 region has the DNA TGTGTCAGTAGCGGACAGTATCAGCCCCAGCATTTT.

The chain couples TRBV4-1 to TRBJ2-3; no firm D call. Trimming removed 1 base at V and 6 bases at J, with 11 bases between. This CDR3 has 14 residues. Germline CDR1 and CDR2: MGHRA and YSYEKL. The CDR3 DNA is TGCGCCAGCAGCCAAGTGATCGGAGCGGATACGCAGTATTTT. It encodes CASSQVIGADTQYF.

The rearrangement links TRBV29-1 to TRBJ1-1; maybe TRBD1 (6 bases). Per the germline V gene, CDR1 is SQVTM and CDR2 is ANQGSEA. Trimming pared 6 bases from V and 4 bases from J, leaving 15 bases between. This CDR3 comprises 13 residues. The CDR3 loop is CSVQGRGITEAFF. The CDR3 nucleotides are TGCAGCGTCCAGGGGAGGGGGATCACTGAAGCTTTCTTT. The entire variable domain, with the rest obtained from reference TRBV29-1 and TRBJ1-1, is as follows: SAVISQKPSRDICQRGTSLTIQCQVDSQVTMMFWYRQQPGQSLTLIATANQGSEATYESGFVIDKFPISRPNLTFSTLTVSNMSPEDSSIYLCSVQGRGITEAFFGQGTRLTVV.

V and J are TRBV6-7 and TRBJ2-1; 8 bases are shared with TRBD2. TRBV6-7 falls under the ORF class, with uncertain function. This CDR3 contains 17 residues. V was clipped by 5 bases and J by 4 bases; unmatched bases: 13. DNA for the CDR3: TGTGCCAGCAGTCCAGTATCCGGGACTAGAGTGTACAATGAGCAGTTCTTC. It is translated as CASSPVSGTRVYNEQFF.

The rearrangement links TRBV9 to TRBJ2-7, with D possibly TRBD2 on 5 matching bases. The DNA end is more similar to TRBJ2-1, so the J call may be wrong. Germline values: CDR1 SGDLS, CDR2 YYNGEE. The CDR3 has 14 residues. The CDR3 spells CASSLESDYNEQFF. The CDR3 coding sequence is TGTGCCAGCTCACTAGAATCGGACTACAATGAGCAGTTCTTC.

The chain links TRBV27 to TRBJ2-7, with a possible D match to TRBD1 (6 bases). Trimming pared 6 bases from V and 0 bases from J, leaving 12 bases between. Looked up from germline, CDR1 is MNHEY and CDR2 is SMNVEV (reference sequence). The length of the CDR3 is 14 residues. The CDR3 bases are TGTGCCAGCAGCCCGACAGGTTTCTCCTACGAGCAGTACTTC. It codes for CASSPTGFSYEQYF.

Comments on this clone: Since the CDR3 does not end with the conserved phenylalanine or tryptophan, this likely comes from a read error. The chain has TRBV5-4 and TRBJ2-3, with D possibly matching TRBD2 (5 bases). V was cut by 0 bases and J by 1 base, with 12 bases left in between. The germline V gene has CDR1 SGHNT and CDR2 YYREEE (reference sequence). The length of the CDR3 is 16 residues. Written as DNA, the CDR3 is TGTGCCAGCAGCTTGGGCGGCAAGGGAGGCACAGATACGCAGTATTTG. Its protein product is CASSLGGKGGTDTQYL.

This rearrangement joins TRBV2 to TRBJ2-7; possibly TRBD2 for D (6 bases). Trimming shortened V by 8 bases and J by 5 bases, and 13 bases separated the two germline ends. This CDR3 region has 12 residues. Germline CDR1 is SNHLY and CDR2 is FYNNEI. DNA for the CDR3: TGTGCCAGCTCGGCCGGGAGTCACGAGCAGTACTTC. Translating gives CASSAGSHEQYF.

This clone showed up just a few times. The V call is TRBV5-1, the J call TRBJ2-6; 7 nucleotides match TRBD2. The germline V gene has CDR1 SGHRS and CDR2 YFSETQ. The CDR3 covers 16 residues. V shed 2 bases and J 1 base; nucleotides not matched to a gene: 3. The DNA for the CDR3 is TGCGCCAGCAGCTTCGGGGGAGGGTCTGGGGCCAACGTCCTGACTTTC. Its translation: CASSFGGGSGANVLTF.

This clone was counted a few times. Within the sample, other DNA sequences also encode this same CDR3. J is TRBJ2-1 and V is TRBV5-1; 7 positions agree with TRBD2. J was trimmed by 7 bases and V by 2 bases; bases with no gene match: 6. The germline CDR1 and CDR2 sequences are SGHRS and YFSETQ. This CDR3 has 14 amino acids. In DNA form, the CDR3 reads TGCGCCAGCAGCTTAGGGGCGGGAGATAATGAGCAGTTCTTC. It translates to CASSLGAGDNEQFF.

This CDR3 is CASRAGETDTQYF. CDR3 bases: TGTGCCAGCAGAGCGGGAGAGACAGATACGCAGTATTTT. The rearrangement links TRBV27 to TRBJ2-3, with 8 bases aligning to TRBD2. Per germline, CDR1 MNHEY and CDR2 SMNVEV (reference sequence). The CDR3 runs 13 residues. V trimming: 6 bases; J trimming: 3 bases; junction bases outside the gene matches: 2.

The CDR3 DNA reads TGTGCCAGCAGTACCGGGACTAGCGGGACCGCCGGGGAGCTGTTTTTT. This gives the protein CASSTGTSGTAGELFF. V usage is TRBV5-8 and J usage is TRBJ2-2; 13 nucleotides match TRBD2. Germline V gives CDR1 SGHTS, CDR2 YDEGEE. The V segment lost 5 bases and the J segment 6 bases; nucleotides outside the gene matches: 7. This CDR3 spans 16 amino acids.

V gene TRBV5-4 combines with J gene TRBJ2-3; tentative D call: TRBD1 (5 bases). Germline-derived CDR1 and CDR2 are SGHNT and YYREEE (reference sequence). The CDR3 spans 15 residues. V lost 3 bases to trimming and J lost 0 bases, with 11 bases between them. The CDR3 DNA follows: TGTGCCAGCAGCTCCCGACAGACTAGCACAGATACGCAGTATTTT. This codes for CASSSRQTSTDTQYF. The whole variable domain, remainder taken from reference TRBV5-4 and TRBJ2-3, is ETGVTQSPTHLIKTRGQQVTLRCSSQSGHNTVSWYQQALGQGPQFIFQYYREEENGRGNFPPRFSGLQFPNYSSELNVNALELDDSALYLCASSSRQTSTDTQYFGPGTRLTVL.

The table lists this clone with a few counts. The chain uses TRBV29-1 and TRBJ2-1; no firm D call. The CDR3 sequence is 15 residues long. The germline gives CDR1 SQVTM, CDR2 ANQGSEA. Deletions cut 3 bases from V and 0 bases from J, with 12 bases between. The CDR3 sequence: CSVDGARVSYNEQFF. CDR3 DNA: TGCAGCGTTGATGGAGCGCGCGTCTCCTACAATGAGCAGTTCTTC.

This clone was counted a few times. The rearrangement joins TRBV29-1 to TRBJ2-1; 10 nucleotides align to TRBD2. The length of the CDR3 is 16 residues. Looked up from germline, CDR1 is SQVTM and CDR2 is ANQGSEA. J lost 0 bases, V lost 6 bases, and 8 bases had no gene match. The CDR3 spells CSVSEASGSSYNEQFF. CDR3 DNA: TGCAGCGTGTCGGAGGCTAGCGGGAGCTCCTACAATGAGCAGTTCTTC.

This chain joins TRBV5-6 and TRBJ1-2; D remains unclear. CDR1 SGHDT and CDR2 YYEEEE come from the germline V gene. Trimming left V 3 bases short and J 4 bases short, with 10 bases between. The CDR3 has 13 residues. DNA for the CDR3: TGTGCCAGCAGCTCGACCGAGGGCTATGGCTACACCTTC. Translating gives CASSSTEGYGYTF. The entire variable domain, with the rest obtained from reference TRBV5-6 and TRBJ1-2, is as follows: DAGVTQSPTHLIKTRGQQVTLRCSPKSGHDTVSWYQQALGQGPQFIFQYYEEEERQRGNFPDRFSGHQFPNYSSELNVNALLLGDSALYLCASSSTEGYGYTFGSGTRLTVV.

This rearrangement joins TRBV6-1 to TRBJ2-3, with 11 bases aligning to TRBD1. J lost 4 bases, V lost 2 bases, and 8 bases had no gene match. The CDR3 has 17 residues. From germline, CDR1 is MNHNS and CDR2 SASEGT. The CDR3 loop reads CASSERAAGQGADTQYF. CDR3 coding DNA: TGTGCCAGCAGTGAAAGAGCCGCGGGACAGGGGGCAGATACGCAGTATTTT.

In its sample, this clone was seen a few times. The J gene is TRBJ2-2, the V gene TRBV6-5; TRBD2 might be the D (7 bases). The CDR3 has 15 residues. Germline lookup yields CDR1 MNHEY and CDR2 SVGAGI. Trimming removed 6 bases from V and 5 bases from J, with 16 bases in between. The CDR3: CASRRGGSRTGELFF. The DNA for the CDR3 is TGTGCCAGCAGGAGGGGGGGATCGAGGACCGGGGAGCTGTTTTTT.

V usage is TRBV9 and J usage is TRBJ2-2; 9 bases match TRBD1. The CDR3 is made up of 15 amino acids. Looked up from germline, CDR1 is SGDLS and CDR2 is YYNGEE. J lost 7 bases, V lost 0 bases, and 4 bases had no gene match. CDR3 DNA sequence: TGTGCCAGCAGCGTAGTGGGGACAGGGATCGGGGAGCTGTTTTTT. This encodes CASSVVGTGIGELFF.

The CDR3 loop is CASSLTELNTGELFF. As DNA, the CDR3 is TGTGCCAGCTCCCTGACAGAGTTAAACACCGGGGAGCTGTTTTTT. This chain joins TRBV18 and TRBJ2-2; a possible D gene is TRBD1 (5 bases). Trimming left V 6 bases short and J 2 bases short, with 13 bases between. Germline CDR1 and CDR2: KGHSH and LQKENI. There are 15 residues in the CDR3.

V and J are TRBV12-5 and TRBJ2-5; TRBD1 matches 9 bases. The CDR3 is 13 amino acids. Germline CDR1 and CDR2: LGHNT and FRNRAP. The junction had 3 bases not matched to a gene; V was cut back by 7 bases and J by 3 bases. The CDR3 is CASARQGEETQYF. CDR3 sequence (DNA): TGTGCTAGTGCCCGACAGGGGGAAGAGACCCAGTACTTC.

This chain joins TRBV5-8 and TRBJ2-1; D perhaps matches TRBD2 (5 bases). Germline loops: CDR1 SGHTS, CDR2 YDEGEE. V was clipped by 6 bases and J by 5 bases, with 9 bases between them. This CDR3 contains 12 residues. The CDR3 nucleotides are TGTGCCAGCACGGGGAAAAACAATGAGCAGTTCTTC. This gives the protein CASTGKNNEQFF.

This clone was counted only a few times. The chain employs TRBV5-4 and TRBJ1-6; 9 nucleotides align to TRBD1. The CDR3 covers 15 residues. With V trimmed by 2 bases and J by 8 bases, 5 bases remained unmatched. Germline CDR1 SGHNT, CDR2 YYREEE (reference sequence). Here the CDR3 reads CASSFRQGVHSPLHF. CDR3 in DNA: TGTGCCAGCAGCTTCCGACAGGGGGTGCATTCACCCCTCCACTTT.

DNA for the CDR3: TGCGCCAGCAGTCTGGGAGGGGCTAGCAATCAGCCCCAGCATTTT. This gives the protein CASSLGGASNQPQHF. The J gene is TRBJ1-5, the V gene TRBV10-2, with a weak D call TRBD1 (5 bases). Germline CDR1 and CDR2: WSHSY and SAAADI. V lost 5 bases, J lost 0 bases, and 11 bases lay in between. The CDR3 runs 15 residues.

V usage is TRBV2 and J usage is TRBJ1-1, with D tentatively TRBD1 (6 bases). Germline CDR1 and CDR2: SNHLY and FYNNEI. The CDR3 is made up of 15 amino acids. V gave up 7 bases and J gave up 4 bases, with 19 bases separating them. The CDR3 coding sequence is TGTGCCAGCATGCTGATAGGGGGGGTGGGCACTGAAGCTTTCTTT. The encoded protein is CASMLIGGVGTEAFF. Full variable domain (missing parts from reference TRBV2 and TRBJ1-1): EPEVTQTPSHQVTQMGQEVILRCVPISNHLYFYWYRQILGQKVEFLVSFYNNEISEKSEIFDDQFSVERPDGSNFTLKIRSTKLEDSAMYFCASMLIGGVGTEAFFGQGTRLTVV.

The V gene is TRBV2, the J gene TRBJ1-2, with D perhaps matching TRBD1 (5 bases). This CDR3 has 13 residues. Between the trimmed V and J ends, which lost 6 bases and 8 bases, there was a span of 16 bases. Germline CDR1 and CDR2: SNHLY and FYNNEI. CDR3 residues: CASSESAGEGYTF. The CDR3 DNA reads TGTGCCAGCAGCGAATCTGCGGGGGAAGGCTACACCTTC.

CDR3 residues: CASSQDSSYNSPLHF. The DNA of the CDR3 is TGCGCCAGCAGCCAAGACAGCTCCTATAATTCACCCCTCCACTTT. The rearrangement uses TRBV4-1 and TRBJ1-6; unclear D gene. Germline V lookup: CDR1 MGHRA, CDR2 YSYEKL. This CDR3 comprises 15 residues. Trimming cost V 0 bases and J 0 bases, with 3 bases left between them.

The chain employs TRBV27 and TRBJ2-2; 9 bases fit TRBD1. This CDR3 region has 14 residues. With V trimmed by 5 bases and J by 6 bases, 4 bases remained unmatched. Per the germline V gene, CDR1 is MNHEY and CDR2 is SMNVEV (reference sequence). This chain's CDR3 is CASSLDRGAGELFF. In DNA, the CDR3 is TGTGCCAGCAGTCTAGACAGGGGGGCCGGGGAGCTGTTTTTT.

The J gene is TRBJ2-1, the V gene TRBV19; possible D gene TRBD2, 6 bases. The CDR3 has 15 amino acids. The germline V and J ends were trimmed by 5 bases and 6 bases, with 17 bases remaining between them. Germline assignment: CDR1 LNHDA and CDR2 SQIVND (reference sequence). CDR3: CASSFSRERPNEQFF. The CDR3 DNA is TGTGCCAGTAGTTTTTCTCGGGAGAGGCCCAATGAGCAGTTCTTC.